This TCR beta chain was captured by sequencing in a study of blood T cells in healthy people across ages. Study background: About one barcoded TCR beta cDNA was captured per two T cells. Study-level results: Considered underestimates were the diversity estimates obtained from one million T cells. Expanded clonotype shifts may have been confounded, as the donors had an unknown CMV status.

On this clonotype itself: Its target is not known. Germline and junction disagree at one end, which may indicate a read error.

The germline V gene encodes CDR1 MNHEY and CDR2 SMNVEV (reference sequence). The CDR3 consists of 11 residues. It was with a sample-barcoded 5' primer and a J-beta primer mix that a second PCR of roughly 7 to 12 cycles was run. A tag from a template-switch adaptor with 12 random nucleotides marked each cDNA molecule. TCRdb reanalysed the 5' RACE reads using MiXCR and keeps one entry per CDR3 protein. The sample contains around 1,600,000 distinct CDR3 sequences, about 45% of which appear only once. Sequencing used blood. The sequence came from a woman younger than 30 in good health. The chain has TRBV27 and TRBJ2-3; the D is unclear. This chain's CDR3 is CVSSCTDTQYF. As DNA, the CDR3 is TGTGTCAGCAGTTGCACAGATACGCAGTATTTT.